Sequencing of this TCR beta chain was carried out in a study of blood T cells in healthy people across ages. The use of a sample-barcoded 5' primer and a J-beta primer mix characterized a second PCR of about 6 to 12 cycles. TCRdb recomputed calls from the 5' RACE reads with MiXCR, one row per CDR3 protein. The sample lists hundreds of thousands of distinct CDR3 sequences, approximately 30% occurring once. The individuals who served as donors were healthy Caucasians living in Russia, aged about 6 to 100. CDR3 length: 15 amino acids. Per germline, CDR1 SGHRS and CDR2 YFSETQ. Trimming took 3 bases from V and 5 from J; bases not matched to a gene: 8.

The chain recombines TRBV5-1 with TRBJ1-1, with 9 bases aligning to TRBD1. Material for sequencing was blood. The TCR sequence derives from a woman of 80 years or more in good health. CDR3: CASSSTSGTGTEAFF. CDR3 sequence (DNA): TGCGCCAGCAGCTCGACGTCCGGGACAGGGACTGAAGCTTTCTTT.